The rows below give T cell receptor beta chains drawn from one sample of a study of early T cells in non-severe SARS-CoV-2 infection. MiXCR, run by TCRdb on the 5' RACE reads, gives a single entry per CDR3 protein. Of some 64,000 distinct CDR3 sequences detected, 10% to 11% appear once; the ten largest clones hold approximately 1.7%. Sequencing was done on a sample of whole blood. The receptors here all came from an adult who was a healthcare worker with PCR-confirmed SARS-CoV-2 infection or an uninfected control (not recorded which). Both conserved end residues are part of each CDR3. The order of the fields is J gene, V gene, CDR3 protein.

TRBJ2-2 | TRBV19 | CASSPSFNTGELFF
TRBJ2-5 | TRBV30 | CATDPGLGKTQYF
TRBJ2-3 | TRBV7-9 | CASSDDGGRTDTQYF
TRBJ2-7 | TRBV3-1 | CASSQVWDSTYEQYF
TRBJ2-4 | TRBV15 | CAHTARGSAKNIQYF
TRBJ1-1 | TRBV18 | CASSPPRTGMNTEAFF
TRBJ2-7 | TRBV20-1 | CSARAPSYEQYF
TRBJ2-1 | TRBV29-1 | CSVARGEEQFF
TRBJ2-1 | TRBV4-3 | CASSQDRTSSNEQFF
TRBJ2-7 | TRBV7-2 | CASSLNQGLEQYF
TRBJ2-5 | TRBV6-1 | CASKQLAGYQETQYF
TRBJ1-4 | TRBV3-1 | CASSQGQLKHEKLFF
TRBJ2-1 | TRBV20-1 | CSATTLGLAGVYNEQFF
TRBJ1-2 | TRBV20-1 | CSASRTGGGYTF
TRBJ2-2 | TRBV3-1 | CASSQVTGVGELFF
TRBJ2-3 | TRBV5-4 | CASSGHLITDTQYF
TRBJ1-6 | TRBV4-3 | CASSFTEGNSPLHF
TRBJ1-2 | TRBV30 | CAWSVQEGTVALYGYTF
TRBJ2-5 | TRBV7-2 | CASSSPLETQYF
TRBJ2-3 | TRBV11-2 | CASSLLGRGSTDTQYF
TRBJ2-3 | TRBV29-1 | CSATEHPTDTQYF
TRBJ2-1 | TRBV5-6 | CASSDNGGYYNEQFF
TRBJ2-2 | TRBV7-9 | CASSRTLGTPLFNTGELFF
TRBJ2-1 | TRBV3-1 | CASSQVGTGTGGDEQFF
TRBJ2-5 | TRBV5-1 | CASSFGAGGDETQYF
TRBJ1-1 | TRBV7-9 | CASNPIRGSSEAFF
TRBJ2-2 | TRBV6-2/TRBV6-3 | CASSSSGTSGERTGELFF
TRBJ1-6 | TRBV7-3 | CASSLTGPGHNSPLHF
TRBJ2-1 | TRBV20-1 | CSASGSGANEQFF
TRBJ1-1 | TRBV5-1 | CASSFSGSQGEAFF
TRBJ2-1 | TRBV7-9 | CATGLAIGEQFF
TRBJ2-3 | TRBV5-1 | CASSSGQGRGTDTQYF
TRBJ2-1 | TRBV20-1 | CSAGVAGEDNEQFF
TRBJ2-7 | TRBV18 | CASSPGGYEQYF
TRBJ2-1 | TRBV7-9 | CASSPSWDVPSSYNEQFF
TRBJ1-1 | TRBV29-1 | CSVEGGQVNTEAFF